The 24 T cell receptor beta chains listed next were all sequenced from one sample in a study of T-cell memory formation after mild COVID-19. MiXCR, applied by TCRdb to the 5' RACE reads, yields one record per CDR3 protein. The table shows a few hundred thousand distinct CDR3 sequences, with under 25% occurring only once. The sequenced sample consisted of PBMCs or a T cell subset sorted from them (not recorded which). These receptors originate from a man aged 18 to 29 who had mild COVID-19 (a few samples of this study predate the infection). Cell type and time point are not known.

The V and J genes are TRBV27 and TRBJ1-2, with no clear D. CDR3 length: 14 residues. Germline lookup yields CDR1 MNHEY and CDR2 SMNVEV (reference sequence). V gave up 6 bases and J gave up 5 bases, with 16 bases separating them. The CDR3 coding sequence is TGTGCCAGCAGCCAGTCCTCTATTGCTTATGGCTACACCTTC. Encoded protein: CASSQSSIAYGYTF.

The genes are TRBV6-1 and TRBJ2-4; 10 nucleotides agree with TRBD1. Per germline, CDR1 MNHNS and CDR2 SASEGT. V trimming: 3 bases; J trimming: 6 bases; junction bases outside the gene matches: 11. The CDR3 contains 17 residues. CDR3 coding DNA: TGTGCCAGCAGTGACCGACAGGGGGCCGTGTCGGGAAACATTCAGTACTTC. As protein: CASSDRQGAVSGNIQYF.

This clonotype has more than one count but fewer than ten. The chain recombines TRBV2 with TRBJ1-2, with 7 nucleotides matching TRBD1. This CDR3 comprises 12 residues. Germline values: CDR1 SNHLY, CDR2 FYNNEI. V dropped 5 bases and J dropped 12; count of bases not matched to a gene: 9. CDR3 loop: CASSMTGPDNTF. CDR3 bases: TGTGCCAGCAGTATGACAGGGCCGGACAACACCTTC.

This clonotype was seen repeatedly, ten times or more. CDR3 DNA sequence: TGTGCCAGTTCGGGACTAGCGAACACCGGGGAGCTGTTTTTT. Its translation is CASSGLANTGELFF. The chain has TRBV2 and TRBJ2-2; 8 bases match TRBD2. The CDR3 is made up of 14 amino acids. Germline lookup yields CDR1 SNHLY and CDR2 FYNNEI. The V and J ends lost 9 bases and 0 bases, in that order; junction bases with no gene match: 3.

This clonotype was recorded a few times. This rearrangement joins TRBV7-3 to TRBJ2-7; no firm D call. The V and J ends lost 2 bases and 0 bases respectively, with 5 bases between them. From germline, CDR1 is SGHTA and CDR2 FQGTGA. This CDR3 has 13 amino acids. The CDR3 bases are TGTGCCAGCAGCTTACAGAGCTCCTACGAGCAGTACTTC. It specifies CASSLQSSYEQYF.

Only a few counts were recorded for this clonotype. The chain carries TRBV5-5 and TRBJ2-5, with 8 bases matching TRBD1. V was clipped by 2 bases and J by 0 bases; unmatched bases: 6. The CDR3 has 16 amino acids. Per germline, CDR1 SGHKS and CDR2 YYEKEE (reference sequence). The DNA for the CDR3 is TGTGCCAGCAGCTTTCGACAGGGGCCGTACCAAGAGACCCAGTACTTC. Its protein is CASSFRQGPYQETQYF.

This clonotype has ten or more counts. Written as DNA, the CDR3 is TGCGCCAGTGGACAGGGCAACACCGGGGAGCTGTTTTTT. It encodes CASGQGNTGELFF. The chain recombines TRBV5-1 with TRBJ2-2; 8 nucleotides align to TRBD1. J was trimmed by 2 bases and V by 8 bases; bases with no gene match: 2. Germline CDR1 SGHRS, CDR2 YFSETQ. This CDR3 contains 13 residues.

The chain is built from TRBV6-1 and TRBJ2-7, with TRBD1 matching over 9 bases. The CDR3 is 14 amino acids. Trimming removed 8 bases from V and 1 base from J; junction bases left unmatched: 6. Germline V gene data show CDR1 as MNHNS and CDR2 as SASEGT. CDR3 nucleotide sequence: TGTGCCAGCGAGTCGGGACAGGGTTCCTACGAGCAGTACTTC. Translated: CASESGQGSYEQYF.

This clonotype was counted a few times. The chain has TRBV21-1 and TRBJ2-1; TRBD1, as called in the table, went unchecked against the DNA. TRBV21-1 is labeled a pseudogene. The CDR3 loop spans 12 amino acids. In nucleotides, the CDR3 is TGTGCCAGCAGCTTTGGGCGACTGGGACAGTTCTTC. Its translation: CASSFGRLGQFF.

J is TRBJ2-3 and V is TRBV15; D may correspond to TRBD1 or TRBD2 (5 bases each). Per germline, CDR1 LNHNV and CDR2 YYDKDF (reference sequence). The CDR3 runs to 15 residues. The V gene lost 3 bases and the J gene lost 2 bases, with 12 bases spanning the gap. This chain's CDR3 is CATSSSADNTDTQYF. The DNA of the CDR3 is TGTGCCACCAGCAGCTCAGCGGACAACACAGATACGCAGTATTTT.

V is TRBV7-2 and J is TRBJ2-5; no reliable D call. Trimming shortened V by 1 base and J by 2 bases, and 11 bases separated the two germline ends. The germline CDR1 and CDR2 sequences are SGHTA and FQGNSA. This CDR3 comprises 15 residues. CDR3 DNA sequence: TGTGCCAGCAGCTTAGTCTGGTCAACACAAGAGACCCAGTACTTC. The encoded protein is CASSLVWSTQETQYF.

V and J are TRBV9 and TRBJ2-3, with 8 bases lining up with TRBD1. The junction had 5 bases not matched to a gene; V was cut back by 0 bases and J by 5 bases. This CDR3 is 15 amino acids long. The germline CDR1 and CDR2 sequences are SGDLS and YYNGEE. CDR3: CASSVEDRAVDTQYF. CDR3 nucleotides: TGTGCCAGCAGCGTAGAGGACAGGGCGGTAGATACGCAGTATTTT.

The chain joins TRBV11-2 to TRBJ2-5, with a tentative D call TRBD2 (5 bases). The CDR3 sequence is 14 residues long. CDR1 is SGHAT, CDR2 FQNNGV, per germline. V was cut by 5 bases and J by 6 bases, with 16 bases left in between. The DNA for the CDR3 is TGTGCCAGCAGCCCCCGTCGGGGTAGAAAGACCCAGTACTTC. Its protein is CASSPRRGRKTQYF.

The CDR3 here is CASRPGLGPETQYF. As DNA, the CDR3 is TGTGCCAGCAGGCCGGGACTAGGGCCAGAGACCCAGTACTTC. The chain recombines TRBV6-2 or TRBV6-3 with TRBJ2-5, with 8 bases matching TRBD2. The CDR3 has 14 amino acids. Looked up from germline, CDR1 is MNHEY and CDR2 is SVGEGT. Germline trimming cut 6 bases from V and 4 bases from J; bases unmatched to any gene: 7.

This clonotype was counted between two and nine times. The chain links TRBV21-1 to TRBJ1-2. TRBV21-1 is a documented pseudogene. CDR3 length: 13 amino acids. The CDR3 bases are TGTGCCAGCAGCAAAGGCGACGGTTATGGCTACACCTTC. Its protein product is CASSKGDGYGYTF.

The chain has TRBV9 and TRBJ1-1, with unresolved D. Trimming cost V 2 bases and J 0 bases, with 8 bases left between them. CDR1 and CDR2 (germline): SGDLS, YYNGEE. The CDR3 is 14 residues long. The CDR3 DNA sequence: TGTGCCAGCAGCGTCCAGAGCTTGAACACTGAAGCTTTCTTT. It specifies CASSVQSLNTEAFF.

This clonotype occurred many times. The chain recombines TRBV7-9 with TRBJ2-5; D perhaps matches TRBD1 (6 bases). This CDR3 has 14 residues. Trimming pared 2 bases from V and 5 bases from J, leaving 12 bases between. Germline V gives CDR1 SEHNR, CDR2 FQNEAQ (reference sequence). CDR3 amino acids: CASSLSPRGETQYF. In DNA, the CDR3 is TGTGCCAGCAGCTTATCGCCCAGGGGTGAGACCCAGTACTTC.

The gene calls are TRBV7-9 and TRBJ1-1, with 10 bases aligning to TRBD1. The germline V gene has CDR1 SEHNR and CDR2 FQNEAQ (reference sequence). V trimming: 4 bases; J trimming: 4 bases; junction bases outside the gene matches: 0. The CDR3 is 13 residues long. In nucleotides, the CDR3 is TGTGCCAGCAGCTGGACAGGGGGCACTGAAGCTTTCTTT. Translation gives CASSWTGGTEAFF.

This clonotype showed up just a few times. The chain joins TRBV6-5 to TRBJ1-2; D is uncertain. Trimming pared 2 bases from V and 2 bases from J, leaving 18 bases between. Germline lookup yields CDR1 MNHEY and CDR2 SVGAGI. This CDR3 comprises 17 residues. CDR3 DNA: TGTGCCAGCAGTTACGATCTCCTCGGCCACGAAAACTATGGCTACACCTTC. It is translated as CASSYDLLGHENYGYTF.

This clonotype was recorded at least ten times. CDR3 bases: TGCAGTGCTGGACAGGCCCGGACAGATACGCAGTATTTT. Its protein is CSAGQARTDTQYF. V and J are TRBV20-1 and TRBJ2-3, with 7 bases aligning to TRBD1. CDR3 length: 13 residues. Trimming at V came to 5 bases and at J to 3 bases, leaving 5 bases not matched to a gene. CDR1 is DFQATT and CDR2 is SNEGSKA in the germline V gene (reference sequence).

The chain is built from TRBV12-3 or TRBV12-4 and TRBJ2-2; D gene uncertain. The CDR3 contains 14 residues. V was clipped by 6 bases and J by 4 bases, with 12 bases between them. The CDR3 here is CASRVTVGTGELFF. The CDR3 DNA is TGTGCCAGCAGGGTGACGGTGGGCACCGGGGAGCTGTTTTTT.

The CDR3: CASSRALRAASYEQYF. In DNA form, the CDR3 reads TGTGCCAGCAGCCGCGCCCTCAGGGCCGCCTCCTACGAGCAGTACTTC. The chain carries TRBV11-2 and TRBJ2-7; D perhaps matches TRBD1 (5 bases). This CDR3 comprises 16 residues. V was cut by 5 bases and J by 0 bases, with 17 bases left in between. CDR1 is SGHAT, CDR2 FQNNGV, per germline.

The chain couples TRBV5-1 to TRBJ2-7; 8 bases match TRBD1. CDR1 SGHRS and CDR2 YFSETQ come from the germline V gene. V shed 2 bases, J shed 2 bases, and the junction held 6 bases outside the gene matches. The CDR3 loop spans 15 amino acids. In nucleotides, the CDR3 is TGCGCCAGCAGCTTCAGGGGGCTACCCACCTACGAGCAGTACTTC. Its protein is CASSFRGLPTYEQYF.

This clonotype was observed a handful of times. Here the CDR3 reads CSTGGAIRTDTQYF. CDR3 bases: TGCAGCACCGGAGGGGCTATCCGGACAGATACGCAGTATTTT. The gene calls are TRBV29-1 and TRBJ2-3, with D tentatively TRBD2 (6 bases). The CDR3 sequence is 14 residues long. Germline values: CDR1 SQVTM, CDR2 ANQGSEA. V was cut by 8 bases and J by 3 bases, with 18 bases left in between.